A single TCR beta chain is shown here with its context. The antigen is not known. Isolation recovered at least 6.5 million PBMCs from every sample. Then a second PCR, running roughly 7 to 11 cycles, was carried out with a sample-barcoded 5' primer and a J-beta primer mix. TCRdb called the 5' RACE reads again in MiXCR, with one record for every CDR3 protein. The data hold approximately 1.5 million distinct CDR3 sequences, with less than 45% observed a single time. The CDR3 runs to 14 residues. V was clipped by 4 bases and J by 4 bases, with 13 bases between them. The germline V gene encodes CDR1 SGHRS and CDR2 YFSETQ. The source of the sample is a study of blood T cells in healthy people across ages. Study results and caveats: Because sorting was not performed, PBMCs prevented conclusive naive versus antigen-experienced comparison. Per-million-T-cell TCR beta diversity fell roughly linearly with age. Total diversity from one million sequenced T cells was likely underestimated.

This TCR came from a woman aged 18 to 35 in good health. The J gene is TRBJ2-3, the V gene TRBV5-1; no clear D. The sequencing sample was made of blood. The CDR3 reads CASSPGPTPDTQYF. CDR3 DNA: TGCGCCAGCAGCCCGGGCCCCACCCCAGATACGCAGTATTTT.